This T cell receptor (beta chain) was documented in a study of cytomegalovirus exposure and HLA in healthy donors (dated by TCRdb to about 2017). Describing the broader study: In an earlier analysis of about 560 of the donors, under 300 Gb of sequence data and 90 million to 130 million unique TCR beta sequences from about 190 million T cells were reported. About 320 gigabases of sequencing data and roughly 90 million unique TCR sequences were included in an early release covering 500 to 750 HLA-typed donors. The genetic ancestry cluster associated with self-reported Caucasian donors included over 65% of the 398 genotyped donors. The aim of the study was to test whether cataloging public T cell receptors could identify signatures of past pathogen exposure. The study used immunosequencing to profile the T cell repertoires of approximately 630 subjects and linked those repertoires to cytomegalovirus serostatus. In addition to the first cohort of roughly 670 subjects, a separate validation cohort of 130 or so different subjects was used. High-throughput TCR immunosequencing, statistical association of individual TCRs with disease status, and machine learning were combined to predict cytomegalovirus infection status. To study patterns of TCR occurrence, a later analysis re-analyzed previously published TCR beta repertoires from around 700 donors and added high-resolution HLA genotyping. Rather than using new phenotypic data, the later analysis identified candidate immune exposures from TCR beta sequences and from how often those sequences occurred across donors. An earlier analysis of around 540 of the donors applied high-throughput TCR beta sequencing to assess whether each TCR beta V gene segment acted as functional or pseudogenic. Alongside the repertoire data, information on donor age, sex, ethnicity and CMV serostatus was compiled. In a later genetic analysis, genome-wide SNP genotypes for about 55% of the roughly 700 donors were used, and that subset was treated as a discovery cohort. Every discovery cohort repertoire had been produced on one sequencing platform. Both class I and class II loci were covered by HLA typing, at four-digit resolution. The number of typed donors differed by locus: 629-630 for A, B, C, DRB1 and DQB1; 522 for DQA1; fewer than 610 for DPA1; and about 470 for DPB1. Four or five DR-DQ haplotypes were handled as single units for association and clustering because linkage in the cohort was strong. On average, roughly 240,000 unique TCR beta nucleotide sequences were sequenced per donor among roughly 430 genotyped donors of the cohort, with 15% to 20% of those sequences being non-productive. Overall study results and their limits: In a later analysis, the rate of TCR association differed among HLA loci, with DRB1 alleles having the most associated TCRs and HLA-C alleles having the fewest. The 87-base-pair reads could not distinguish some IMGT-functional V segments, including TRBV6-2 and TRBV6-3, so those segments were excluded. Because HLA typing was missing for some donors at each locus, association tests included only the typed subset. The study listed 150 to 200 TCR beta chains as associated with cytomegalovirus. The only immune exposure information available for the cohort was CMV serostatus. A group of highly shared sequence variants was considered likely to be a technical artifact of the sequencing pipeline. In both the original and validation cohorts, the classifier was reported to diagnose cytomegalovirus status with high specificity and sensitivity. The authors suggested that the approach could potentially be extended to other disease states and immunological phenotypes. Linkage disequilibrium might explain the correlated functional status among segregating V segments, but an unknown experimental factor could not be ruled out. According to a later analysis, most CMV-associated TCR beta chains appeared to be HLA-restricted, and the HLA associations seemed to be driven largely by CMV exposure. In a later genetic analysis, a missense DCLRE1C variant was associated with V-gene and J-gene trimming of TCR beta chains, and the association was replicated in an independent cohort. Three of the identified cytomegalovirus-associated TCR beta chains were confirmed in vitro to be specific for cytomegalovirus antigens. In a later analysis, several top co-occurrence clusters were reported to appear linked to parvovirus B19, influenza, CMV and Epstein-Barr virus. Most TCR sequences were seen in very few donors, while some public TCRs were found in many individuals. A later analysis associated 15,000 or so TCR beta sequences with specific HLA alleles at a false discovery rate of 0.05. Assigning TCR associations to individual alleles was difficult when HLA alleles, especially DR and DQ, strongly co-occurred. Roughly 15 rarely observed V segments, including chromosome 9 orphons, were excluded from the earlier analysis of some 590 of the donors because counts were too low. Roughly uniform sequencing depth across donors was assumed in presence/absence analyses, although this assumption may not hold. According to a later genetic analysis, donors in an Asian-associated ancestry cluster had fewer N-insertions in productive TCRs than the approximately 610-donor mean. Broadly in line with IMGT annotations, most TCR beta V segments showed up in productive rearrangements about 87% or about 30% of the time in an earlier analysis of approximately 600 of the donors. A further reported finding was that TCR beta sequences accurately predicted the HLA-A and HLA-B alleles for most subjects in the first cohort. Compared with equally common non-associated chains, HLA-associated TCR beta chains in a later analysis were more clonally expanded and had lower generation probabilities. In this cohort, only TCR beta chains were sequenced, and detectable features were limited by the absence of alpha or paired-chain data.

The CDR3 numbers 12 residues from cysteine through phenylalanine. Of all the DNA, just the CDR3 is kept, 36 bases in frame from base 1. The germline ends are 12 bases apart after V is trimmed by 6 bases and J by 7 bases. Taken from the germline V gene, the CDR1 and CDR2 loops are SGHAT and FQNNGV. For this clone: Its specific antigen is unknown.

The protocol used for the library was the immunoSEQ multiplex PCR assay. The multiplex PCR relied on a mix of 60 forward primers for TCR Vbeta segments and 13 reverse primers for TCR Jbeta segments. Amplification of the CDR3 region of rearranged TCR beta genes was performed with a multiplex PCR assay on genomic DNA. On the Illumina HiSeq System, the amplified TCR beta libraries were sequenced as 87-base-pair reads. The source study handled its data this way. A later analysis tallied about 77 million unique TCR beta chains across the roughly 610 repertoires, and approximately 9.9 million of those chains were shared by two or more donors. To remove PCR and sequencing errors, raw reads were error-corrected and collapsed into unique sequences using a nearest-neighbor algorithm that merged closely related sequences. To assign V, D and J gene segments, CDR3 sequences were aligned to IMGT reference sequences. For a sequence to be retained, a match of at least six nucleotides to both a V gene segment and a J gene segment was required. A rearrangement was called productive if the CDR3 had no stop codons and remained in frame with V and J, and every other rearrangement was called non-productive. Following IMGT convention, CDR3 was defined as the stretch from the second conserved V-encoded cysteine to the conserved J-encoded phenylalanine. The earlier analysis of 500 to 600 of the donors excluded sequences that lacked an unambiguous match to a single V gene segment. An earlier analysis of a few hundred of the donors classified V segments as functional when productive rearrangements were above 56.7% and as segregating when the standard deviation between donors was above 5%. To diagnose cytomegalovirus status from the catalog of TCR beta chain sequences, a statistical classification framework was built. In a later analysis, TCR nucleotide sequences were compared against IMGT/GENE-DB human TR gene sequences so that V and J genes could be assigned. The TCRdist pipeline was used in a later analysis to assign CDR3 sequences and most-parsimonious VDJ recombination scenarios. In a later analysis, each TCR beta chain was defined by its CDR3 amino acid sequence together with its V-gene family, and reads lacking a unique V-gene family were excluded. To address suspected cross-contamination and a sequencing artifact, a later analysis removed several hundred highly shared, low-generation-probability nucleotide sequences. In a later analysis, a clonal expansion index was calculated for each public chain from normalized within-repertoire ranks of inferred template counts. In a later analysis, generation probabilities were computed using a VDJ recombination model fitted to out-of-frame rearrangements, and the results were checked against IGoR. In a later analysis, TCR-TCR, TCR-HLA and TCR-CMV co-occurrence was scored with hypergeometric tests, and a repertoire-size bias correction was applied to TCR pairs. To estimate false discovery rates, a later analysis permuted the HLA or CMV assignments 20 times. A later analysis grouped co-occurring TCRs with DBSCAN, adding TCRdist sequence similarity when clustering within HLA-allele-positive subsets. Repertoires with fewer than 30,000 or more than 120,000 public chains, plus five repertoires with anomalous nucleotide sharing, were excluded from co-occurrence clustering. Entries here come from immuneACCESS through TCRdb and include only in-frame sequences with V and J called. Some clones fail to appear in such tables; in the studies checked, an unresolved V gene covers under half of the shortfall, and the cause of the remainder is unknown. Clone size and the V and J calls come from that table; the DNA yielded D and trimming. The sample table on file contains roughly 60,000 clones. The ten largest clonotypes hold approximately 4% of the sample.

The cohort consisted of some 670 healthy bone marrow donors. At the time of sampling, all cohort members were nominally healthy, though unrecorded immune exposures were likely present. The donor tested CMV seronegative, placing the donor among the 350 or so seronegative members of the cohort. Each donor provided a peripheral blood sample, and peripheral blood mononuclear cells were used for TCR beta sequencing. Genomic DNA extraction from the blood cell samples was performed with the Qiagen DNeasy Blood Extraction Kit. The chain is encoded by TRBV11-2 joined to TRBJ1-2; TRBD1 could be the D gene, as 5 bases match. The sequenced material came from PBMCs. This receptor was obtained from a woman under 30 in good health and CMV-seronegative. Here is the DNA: TGTGCCAGCAGTGACAGTTTGTCTGGCTACACCTTC. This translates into CASSDSLSGYTF.